One and the same sample provided the 7 T cell receptor beta chains below, sequenced in a study of T-cell reconstitution after alpha-beta-depleted transplantation in children. The TCRbeta library was prepared with unique molecular identifiers. TCRdb re-called the PCR reads through MiXCR, storing one row per CDR3 protein. The sample carries about 590,000 distinct CDR3 sequences, under 15% recorded once. Here the sequenced sample was PBMCs, mostly from graft donor cells, taken 360 days after TCRalphabeta/CD19-depleted stem cell transplant. The origin of the receptors is a male patient aged 10 to 17 who had a stem cell transplant for acute myeloid leukemia, so the T cells may come from the graft donor.

This clonotype came up many times. The CDR3 DNA reads as TGCAGTGCTAGAGATCGGGTGCGGGTCAGCTCCTACGAGCAGTACTTC. This gives the protein CSARDRVRVSSYEQYF. V is TRBV20-1 and J is TRBJ2-7; TRBD2 is a possible D gene (5 bases). There are 16 residues in the CDR3. Germline V lookup: CDR1 DFQATT, CDR2 SNEGSKA (reference sequence). Trimming pared 0 bases from V and 0 bases from J, leaving 15 bases between.

This clonotype was seen many times. The rearrangement uses TRBV20-1 and TRBJ2-2, with 7 bases that match TRBD2. CDR1 and CDR2 from the germline V gene are DFQATT and SNEGSKA (reference sequence). Trimming removed 5 bases from V and 4 bases from J; junction bases left unmatched: 10. The CDR3 extends over 15 amino acids. CDR3 bases: TGCAGTGCTCCAAAGGGCCCGGGAGGCACCGGGGAGCTGTTTTTT. This translates into CSAPKGPGGTGELFF.

The chain uses TRBV3-1 and TRBJ2-2, with 8 bases aligning to TRBD2. The CDR3 sequence is 17 residues long. Germline assignment: CDR1 LGHDT and CDR2 YNNKEL (reference sequence). V trimming: 1 base; J trimming: 3 bases; junction bases outside the gene matches: 7. CDR3 protein: CASSQVNSGAYTGELFF. As DNA, the CDR3 is TGTGCCAGCAGCCAAGTGAATAGCGGGGCCTACACCGGGGAGCTGTTTTTT. The whole variable domain, remainder taken from reference TRBV3-1 and TRBJ2-2, is DTAVSQTPKYLVTQMGNDKSIKCEQNLGHDTMYWYKQDSKKFLKIMFSYNNKELIINETVPNRFSPKSPDKAHLNLHINSLELGDSAVYFCASSQVNSGAYTGELFFGEGSRLTVL.

V is TRBV11-1 and J is TRBJ1-2; 9 nucleotides match TRBD1. Germline V gene sequence: CDR1 SGHAT, CDR2 FQDESV (reference sequence). CDR3 length: 18 residues. The V segment lost 2 bases and the J segment 4 bases; nucleotides outside the gene matches: 14. This CDR3 reads CASSLRDREGTSGYGYTF. The CDR3 nucleotides read TGTGCCAGCAGCTTAAGGGACAGGGAAGGTACTAGCGGCTATGGCTACACCTTC.

This clonotype occurred a few times. The chain has TRBV5-1 and TRBJ2-7, with 9 bases matching TRBD1. This CDR3 comprises 15 residues. Germline-derived CDR1 and CDR2 are SGHRS and YFSETQ. Germline trimming cut 6 bases from V and 7 bases from J; bases unmatched to any gene: 14. Here the CDR3 DNA reads TGCGCCAGCACTACCGGGACAGGGAAGGGTTGGGAGCAGTACTTC. Translated, it gives CASTTGTGKGWEQYF. The full variable domain, its missing parts supplied by reference TRBV5-1 and TRBJ2-7, is KAGVTQTPRYLIKTRGQQVTLSCSPISGHRSVSWYQQTPGQGLQFLFEYFSETQRNKGNFPGRFSGRQFSNSRSEMNVSTLELGDSALYLCASTTGTGKGWEQYFGPGTRLTVT.

In this sample, this clonotype turned up a few times. The J gene is TRBJ2-7, the V gene TRBV5-1; 9 bases fit TRBD1. After removal of 4 bases from V and 2 bases from J, the junction contained 4 bases not matched to a gene. Germline V lookup: CDR1 SGHRS, CDR2 YFSETQ. The CDR3 has 14 residues. The CDR3 bases are TGCGCCAGCAGCGTTCGGACAGGGGCCTACGAGCAGTACTTC. This codes for CASSVRTGAYEQYF.

This clonotype was observed at least ten times. The V and J genes are TRBV29-1 and TRBJ1-1; D might be TRBD1 (6 bases). CDR1 is SQVTM and CDR2 is ANQGSEA in the germline V gene. Trimming stripped 2 bases from V and 5 bases from J, with 9 bases between. This CDR3 has 12 residues. DNA for the CDR3: TGCAGCGTTGAAAGAGGGGGTACTGAAGCTTTCTTT. Translating gives CSVERGGTEAFF.